The TCR beta chain described here comes from a study of cytomegalovirus exposure and HLA in healthy donors. Points from the study as a whole: A subsequent analysis found that TCR clusters from the first cohort also tended to co-occur in the approximately 120 validation repertoires, with approximately 95% of cluster scores above 0. CMV antigen specificity of three CMV-associated chains was confirmed in vitro.

The donors were in the roughly 120-subject validation cohort, distinct from the roughly 720-subject first cohort. Libraries were prepared by immunoSEQ multiplex PCR; TCRdb keeps only in-frame clonotypes and omits some of them. The sample carries under 350,000 clones, just over 85% recorded once. This clone was seen a single time. The antigen remains unidentified. Looked up from germline, CDR1 is SGHRS and CDR2 is YFSETQ. V gave up 2 bases and J gave up 3 bases, with 9 bases separating them. The length of the CDR3 is 13 residues. The receptor was derived from a woman younger than 30 in good health and CMV-seronegative. Sequenced input: PBMCs. The chain is built from TRBV5-1 and TRBJ2-7; D is unclear. The CDR3 sequence: CASSFGSNYEQYF. The CDR3 bases are TGCGCCAGCAGCTTCGGGTCTAACTACGAGCAGTACTTC.